These 31 T cell receptor beta chains originate from one sample sequenced in a study of blood T cell repertoires in COVID-19. Sequencing was performed with immunoSEQ multiplex PCR; in TCRdb, only in-frame clones are kept and a portion is missing. The profile shows approximately 230,000 clones, roughly 88% of them singletons. The material sequenced was peripheral blood. The origin of the receptors is an elderly man with acute or convalescent COVID-19.

The chain carries TRBV4-2 and TRBJ2-3, with D hard to call. V lost 0 bases to trimming and J lost 3 bases, with 13 bases between them. Per the germline V gene, CDR1 is LGHNA and CDR2 is YNFKEQ. The CDR3 sequence is 16 residues long. The CDR3 DNA reads as TGTGCCAGCAGCCAAGAAGTGTCCGGGTTTACAGATACGCAGTATTTT. Protein product: CASSQEVSGFTDTQYF.

This CDR3 is CASSIVQQNTEAFF. As DNA, the CDR3 is TGTGCCAGTAGTATCGTGCAACAAAACACTGAAGCTTTCTTT. The chain has TRBV19 and TRBJ1-1; D is undetermined. The CDR3 extends over 14 amino acids. CDR1 LNHDA and CDR2 SQIVND come from the germline V gene (reference sequence). V shed 3 bases and J shed 2 bases, with 10 bases lying between them.

The chain links TRBV9 to TRBJ2-1, with TRBD2 identical over 10 bases. V trimming: 1 base; J trimming: 9 bases; junction bases outside the gene matches: 10. The length of the CDR3 is 16 residues. The V gene's germline CDR1 is SGDLS and CDR2 YYNGEE. Here the CDR3 DNA reads TGTGCCAGCAGCGTATACGCTAGCGGGAGTAGGGTTGAGCAGTTCTTC. It codes for CASSVYASGSRVEQFF.

The rearrangement joins TRBV3-1 (or the pseudogene TRBV3-2) to TRBJ2-2, with a possible D match to TRBD1 (6 bases). Germline V CDR1 and CDR2: LGHDT, YNNKEL (reference sequence). This CDR3 has 15 residues. Deletions cut 4 bases from V and 0 bases from J, with 9 bases between. This CDR3 reads CASSRRGPNTGELFF. The CDR3 nucleotides are TGTGCCAGCAGCCGCAGGGGCCCGAACACCGGGGAGCTGTTTTTT.

J is TRBJ2-3 and V is TRBV7-3; 7 bases line up with TRBD1. The CDR3 is 15 amino acids. With V trimmed by 5 bases and J by 2 bases, 7 bases remained unmatched. CDR1 is SGHTA and CDR2 is FQGTGA in the germline V gene. CDR3 sequence: CASSARTGDTDTQYF. The CDR3 DNA is TGTGCCAGCAGCGCCCGGACAGGTGACACAGATACGCAGTATTTT.

Here the CDR3 reads CSVEEVYRGNEQFF. CDR3 coding DNA: TGCAGCGTTGAGGAGGTCTACAGGGGGAATGAGCAGTTCTTC. The rearrangement uses TRBV29-1 and TRBJ2-1; 8 positions match TRBD1. Trimming took 3 bases from V and 7 from J; bases not matched to a gene: 8. CDR3 size: 14 residues. Germline values: CDR1 SQVTM, CDR2 ANQGSEA.

The V and J genes are TRBV13 and TRBJ2-5, with 13 bases that match TRBD2. Trimming cost V 6 bases and J 5 bases; bases outside gene matches: 12. Germline V gene sequence: CDR1 PRHDT, CDR2 FYEKMQ (reference sequence). This CDR3 is 17 amino acids long. The CDR3 spells CASSRQAGLAGAETQYF. DNA for the CDR3: TGTGCCAGCAGTCGACAGGCCGGACTAGCGGGAGCGGAGACCCAGTACTTC.

The chain has TRBV6-5 and TRBJ1-2; a weak D match, TRBD1 (6 bases). The CDR3 is 16 amino acids. Trimming shortened V by 0 bases and J by 2 bases, and 13 bases separated the two germline ends. Germline V lookup: CDR1 MNHEY, CDR2 SVGAGI. CDR3 nucleotide sequence: TGTGCCAGCAGTTACTCGCTTGGGGGCGACAACTATGGCTACACCTTC. Translated: CASSYSLGGDNYGYTF.

The chain recombines TRBV5-6 with TRBJ1-1; D perhaps matches TRBD1 (5 bases). CDR1 SGHDT and CDR2 YYEEEE come from the germline V gene. With 1 base removed from V and 9 bases from J, the gap between germline ends came to 19 bases. The CDR3 runs 15 residues. CDR3 protein: CASSLLIGEFRQAFF. Written as DNA, the CDR3 is TGTGCCAGCAGCTTGTTGATAGGGGAATTCAGGCAAGCTTTCTTT.

The chain carries TRBV2 and TRBJ1-5; the D is unclear. Trimming pared 4 bases from V and 1 base from J, leaving 11 bases between. Germline CDR1 reads SNHLY; CDR2 reads FYNNEI. The CDR3 sequence is 15 residues long. CDR3 coding DNA: TGTGCCAGCAGTGTCCGGGGTTTAAGCAATCAGCCCCAGCATTTT. Translation: CASSVRGLSNQPQHF.

The V gene is TRBV29-1, the J gene TRBJ1-1, with D possibly matching TRBD1 (6 bases). Trimming stripped 7 bases from V and 4 bases from J, with 28 bases between. The CDR3 consists of 17 residues. Looked up from germline, CDR1 is SQVTM and CDR2 is ANQGSEA. Written as DNA, the CDR3 is TGCAGCGCTCGAAGGTCAGGGGATGGAGTTAAGGGCACTGAAGCTTTCTTT. It is translated as CSARRSGDGVKGTEAFF.

V usage is TRBV18 and J usage is TRBJ1-2; D perhaps matches TRBD1 (5 bases). V lost 8 bases to trimming and J lost 8 bases, with 21 bases between them. Germline V gene data show CDR1 as KGHSH and CDR2 as LQKENI. This CDR3 comprises 14 residues. CDR3 sequence: CASQGQGGSGGYTF. CDR3 sequence (DNA): TGTGCCAGCCAAGGGCAGGGAGGAAGTGGAGGCTACACCTTC. Full variable domain (missing parts from reference TRBV18 and TRBJ1-2): NAGVMQNPRHLVRRRGQEARLRCSPMKGHSHVYWYRQLPEEGLKFMVYLQKENIIDESGMPKERFSAEFPKEGPSILRIQQVVRGDSAAYFCASQGQGGSGGYTFGSGTRLTVV.

In this sample, this clone turned up once. V usage is TRBV7-2 and J usage is TRBJ2-7, with TRBD2 matching over 7 bases. There are 14 residues in the CDR3. Trimming took 6 bases from V and 2 from J; bases not matched to a gene: 7. Germline V gene data show CDR1 as SGHTA and CDR2 as FQGNSA. The CDR3 DNA reads TGTGCCAGCAGGAGGGAGGGTTTAGCCTACGAGCAGTACTTC. This codes for CASRREGLAYEQYF.

V gene TRBV7-9 combines with J gene TRBJ2-5; 10 bases map to TRBD1. Germline V gene data show CDR1 as SEHNR and CDR2 as FQNEAQ (reference sequence). This CDR3 has 15 residues. The J segment lost 1 base and the V segment lost 5 bases, leaving 4 bases of the junction unmatched. The DNA for the CDR3 is TGTGCCAGCAGCCGGACAGGGGGGGGCCAAGAGACCCAGTACTTC. Encoded protein: CASSRTGGGQETQYF.

This chain's CDR3 is CASSPGQHMNTEAFF. As DNA, the CDR3 is TGTGCCAGCAGCCCAGGACAGCACATGAACACTGAAGCTTTCTTT. This chain connects TRBV13 to TRBJ1-1, with D possibly being TRBD1 (6 bases). The CDR3 consists of 15 residues. V was shortened by 5 bases and J by 0 bases, with 13 bases between the two germline ends. Germline V lookup: CDR1 PRHDT, CDR2 FYEKMQ (reference sequence).

This clone has more than one count but fewer than ten. The J gene is TRBJ1-5, the V gene TRBV7-2; D might be TRBD1 (6 bases). Per germline, CDR1 SGHTA and CDR2 FQGNSA. Trimming cost V 1 base and J 4 bases, with 14 bases left between them. This CDR3 has 16 amino acids. The CDR3 sequence is CASSLGVRGGNQPQHF. CDR3 nucleotide sequence: TGTGCCAGCAGCTTAGGGGTTAGGGGGGGAAATCAGCCCCAGCATTTT. Full variable domain (missing parts from reference TRBV7-2 and TRBJ1-5): GAGVSQSPSNKVTEKGKDVELRCDPISGHTALYWYRQSLGQGLEFLIYFQGNSAPDKSGLPSDRFSAERTGGSVSTLTIQRTQQEDSAVYLCASSLGVRGGNQPQHFGDGTRLSIL.

V and J are TRBV28 and TRBJ2-7; 9 bases match TRBD1. Germline CDR1 is MDHEN and CDR2 is SYDVKM. V lost 6 bases, J lost 5 bases, and 5 bases stayed unmatched. CDR3 length: 13 residues. The CDR3 region is CASRGTGRNEQYF. DNA of the CDR3: TGTGCCAGCAGGGGGACAGGGCGGAACGAGCAGTACTTC.

The V and J genes are TRBV9 and TRBJ2-3; maybe TRBD2 (5 bases). V dropped 6 bases and J dropped 1 base, with 15 bases sitting between them. Germline CDR1 reads SGDLS; CDR2 reads YYNGEE. The CDR3 extends over 15 amino acids. The CDR3 region has the DNA TGTGCCAGCACCGAAGAAGCGGTTGGCACAGATACGCAGTATTTT. It yields the protein CASTEEAVGTDTQYF.

The chain is built from TRBV28 and TRBJ2-3, with 9 bases fitting TRBD2. Germline loops: CDR1 MDHEN, CDR2 SYDVKM. The CDR3 is made up of 13 amino acids. CDR3 nucleotides: TGTATTGTGCGGGAGGGGTACACAGATACGCAGTATTTT. This codes for CIVREGYTDTQYF.

The V call is TRBV2, the J call TRBJ1-3, with D possibly TRBD1 on 6 matching bases. The V and J ends lost 10 bases and 2 bases respectively, with 12 bases between them. The CDR3 sequence is 13 residues long. CDR1 is SNHLY, CDR2 FYNNEI, per germline. CDR3 in amino acids: CATSGGPGNTIYF. The CDR3 DNA reads as TGTGCCACTAGCGGGGGGCCTGGAAACACCATATATTTT. Complete variable domain (other parts from reference TRBV2 and TRBJ1-3): EPEVTQTPSHQVTQMGQEVILRCVPISNHLYFYWYRQILGQKVEFLVSFYNNEISEKSEIFDDQFSVERPDGSNFTLKIRSTKLEDSAMYFCATSGGPGNTIYFGEGSWLTVV.

The chain carries TRBV24-1 and TRBJ1-2; 10 bases are a match to TRBD1. Trimming took 6 bases from V and 2 from J; bases not matched to a gene: 11. CDR3 size: 17 residues. Germline lookup yields CDR1 KGHDR and CDR2 SFDVKD. The CDR3 DNA reads as TGTGCCACCAGTCAGGGGGGGACAGGGGAAGGGAACTATGGCTACACCTTC. Translating gives CATSQGGTGEGNYGYTF.

This clone has only one observation. V and J are TRBV5-4 and TRBJ1-1, with D possibly being TRBD1 (5 bases). This CDR3 spans 14 amino acids. Trimming left V 3 bases short and J 1 base short, with 10 bases between. CDR1 is SGHNT, CDR2 YYREEE, per germline (reference sequence). CDR3 sequence reads: CASSSAGWNTEAFF. DNA for the CDR3: TGTGCCAGCAGCTCGGCAGGGTGGAACACTGAAGCTTTCTTT.

The J gene is TRBJ1-3, the V gene TRBV28, with D uncertain. Germline CDR1 and CDR2: MDHEN and SYDVKM. The CDR3 spans 15 residues. The V gene lost 2 bases and the J gene lost 0 bases, with 8 bases spanning the gap. The CDR3 DNA reads as TGTGCCAGCAGTTTAGCACCGAGCTCTGGAAACACCATATATTTT. This gives the protein CASSLAPSSGNTIYF. The full variable domain, in which reference TRBV28 and TRBJ1-3 provide the parts outside the CDR3, is DVKVTQSSRYLVKRTGEKVFLECVQDMDHENMFWYRQDPGLGLRLIYFSYDVKMKEKGDIPEGYSVSREKKERFSLILESASTNQTSMYLCASSLAPSSGNTIYFGEGSWLTVV.

The chain combines TRBV28 with TRBJ2-5; 11 nucleotides match TRBD2. The germline gives CDR1 MDHEN, CDR2 SYDVKM. This CDR3 contains 15 residues. The V and J ends lost 8 bases and 4 bases, in that order; junction bases with no gene match: 9. The DNA for the CDR3 is TGTGCCAGCTTCCCAGGGCTAGCGGGAGGAGAGACCCAGTACTTC. This sequence encodes CASFPGLAGGETQYF.

The V gene is TRBV4-1, the J gene TRBJ1-1; D possibly corresponds to TRBD1 (5 bases). V lost 5 bases and J lost 2, with 21 bases in between. Germline-derived CDR1 and CDR2 are MGHRA and YSYEKL. The CDR3 is made up of 17 amino acids. CDR3 residues: CASSIYRQNGLNTEAFF. CDR3 DNA: TGCGCCAGCAGCATATACAGGCAAAACGGCTTAAACACTGAAGCTTTCTTT.

This chain joins TRBV29-1 and TRBJ1-3; D possibly corresponds to TRBD1 (6 bases). CDR3 size: 13 residues. Germline V gives CDR1 SQVTM, CDR2 ANQGSEA. V lost 6 bases and J 0 bases, leaving 9 bases between the germline ends. CDR3 in DNA: TGCAGCGTAGGGGGAATCTCTGGAAACACCATATATTTT. Amino acid sequence: CSVGGISGNTIYF.

This clone came up a few times. The gene calls are TRBV7-3 and TRBJ1-2, with 8 bases lining up with TRBD1. V was pared by 5 bases and J by 4 bases, with 3 bases of the junction left unmatched. The CDR3 totals 13 residues. Germline CDR1 is SGHTA and CDR2 is FQGTGA. The CDR3 sequence: CASSLDRAYGYTF. DNA of the CDR3: TGTGCCAGCAGCCTGGACAGGGCCTATGGCTACACCTTC.

In this sample, this clone turned up once. This chain connects TRBV9 to TRBJ2-5; 7 bases line up with TRBD2. The V and J ends lost 10 bases and 5 bases, in that order; junction bases with no gene match: 14. CDR3 size: 14 residues. Germline values: CDR1 SGDLS, CDR2 YYNGEE. In DNA form, the CDR3 reads TGTGCCCCCAGCGCCTGGGGGGGGAGGGAGACCCAGTACTTC. Translated: CAPSAWGGRETQYF.

This rearrangement joins TRBV20-1 to TRBJ1-5; D not certain. The CDR3 has 13 residues. From germline, CDR1 is DFQATT and CDR2 SNEGSKA (reference sequence). Trimming removed 3 bases at V and 4 bases at J, with 10 bases between. The CDR3 region is CSASSQSNQPQHF. The DNA of the CDR3 is TGCAGTGCTAGTTCCCAGTCTAATCAGCCCCAGCATTTT.

V usage is TRBV7-6 and J usage is TRBJ1-3; no firm D call. CDR1 is SGHVS and CDR2 is FNYEAQ in the germline V gene. V was pared by 2 bases and J by 2 bases, with 7 bases between. This CDR3 is 14 amino acids long. As DNA, the CDR3 is TGTGCCAGCAGCTTATACAGTCCTGGAAACACCATATATTTT. Translated: CASSLYSPGNTIYF.

The chain employs TRBV11-2 and TRBJ2-1; the match to TRBD2 covers 9 bases. The J segment lost 6 bases and the V segment lost 1 base, leaving 4 bases of the junction unmatched. CDR1 is SGHAT and CDR2 is FQNNGV in the germline V gene. This CDR3 is built from 15 residues. In nucleotides, the CDR3 is TGTGCCAGCAGCTTAGCTAGCGGGATGCGCAATGAGCAGTTCTTC. Its protein is CASSLASGMRNEQFF.